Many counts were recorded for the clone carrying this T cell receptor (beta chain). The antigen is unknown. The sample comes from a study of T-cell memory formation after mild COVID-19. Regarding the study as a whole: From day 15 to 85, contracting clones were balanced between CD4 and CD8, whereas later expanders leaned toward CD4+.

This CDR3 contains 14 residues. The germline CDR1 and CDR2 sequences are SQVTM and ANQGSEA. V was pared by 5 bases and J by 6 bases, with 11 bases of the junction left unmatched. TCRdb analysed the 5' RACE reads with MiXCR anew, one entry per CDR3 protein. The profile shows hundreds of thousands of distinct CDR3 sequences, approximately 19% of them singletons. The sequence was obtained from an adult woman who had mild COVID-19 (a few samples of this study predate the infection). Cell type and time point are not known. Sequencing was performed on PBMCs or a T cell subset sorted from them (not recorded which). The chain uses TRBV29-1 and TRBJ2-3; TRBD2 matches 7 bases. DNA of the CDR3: TGCAGCGTTTCCCCATCGACTAGCTCCGATACGCAGTATTTT. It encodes CSVSPSTSSDTQYF.